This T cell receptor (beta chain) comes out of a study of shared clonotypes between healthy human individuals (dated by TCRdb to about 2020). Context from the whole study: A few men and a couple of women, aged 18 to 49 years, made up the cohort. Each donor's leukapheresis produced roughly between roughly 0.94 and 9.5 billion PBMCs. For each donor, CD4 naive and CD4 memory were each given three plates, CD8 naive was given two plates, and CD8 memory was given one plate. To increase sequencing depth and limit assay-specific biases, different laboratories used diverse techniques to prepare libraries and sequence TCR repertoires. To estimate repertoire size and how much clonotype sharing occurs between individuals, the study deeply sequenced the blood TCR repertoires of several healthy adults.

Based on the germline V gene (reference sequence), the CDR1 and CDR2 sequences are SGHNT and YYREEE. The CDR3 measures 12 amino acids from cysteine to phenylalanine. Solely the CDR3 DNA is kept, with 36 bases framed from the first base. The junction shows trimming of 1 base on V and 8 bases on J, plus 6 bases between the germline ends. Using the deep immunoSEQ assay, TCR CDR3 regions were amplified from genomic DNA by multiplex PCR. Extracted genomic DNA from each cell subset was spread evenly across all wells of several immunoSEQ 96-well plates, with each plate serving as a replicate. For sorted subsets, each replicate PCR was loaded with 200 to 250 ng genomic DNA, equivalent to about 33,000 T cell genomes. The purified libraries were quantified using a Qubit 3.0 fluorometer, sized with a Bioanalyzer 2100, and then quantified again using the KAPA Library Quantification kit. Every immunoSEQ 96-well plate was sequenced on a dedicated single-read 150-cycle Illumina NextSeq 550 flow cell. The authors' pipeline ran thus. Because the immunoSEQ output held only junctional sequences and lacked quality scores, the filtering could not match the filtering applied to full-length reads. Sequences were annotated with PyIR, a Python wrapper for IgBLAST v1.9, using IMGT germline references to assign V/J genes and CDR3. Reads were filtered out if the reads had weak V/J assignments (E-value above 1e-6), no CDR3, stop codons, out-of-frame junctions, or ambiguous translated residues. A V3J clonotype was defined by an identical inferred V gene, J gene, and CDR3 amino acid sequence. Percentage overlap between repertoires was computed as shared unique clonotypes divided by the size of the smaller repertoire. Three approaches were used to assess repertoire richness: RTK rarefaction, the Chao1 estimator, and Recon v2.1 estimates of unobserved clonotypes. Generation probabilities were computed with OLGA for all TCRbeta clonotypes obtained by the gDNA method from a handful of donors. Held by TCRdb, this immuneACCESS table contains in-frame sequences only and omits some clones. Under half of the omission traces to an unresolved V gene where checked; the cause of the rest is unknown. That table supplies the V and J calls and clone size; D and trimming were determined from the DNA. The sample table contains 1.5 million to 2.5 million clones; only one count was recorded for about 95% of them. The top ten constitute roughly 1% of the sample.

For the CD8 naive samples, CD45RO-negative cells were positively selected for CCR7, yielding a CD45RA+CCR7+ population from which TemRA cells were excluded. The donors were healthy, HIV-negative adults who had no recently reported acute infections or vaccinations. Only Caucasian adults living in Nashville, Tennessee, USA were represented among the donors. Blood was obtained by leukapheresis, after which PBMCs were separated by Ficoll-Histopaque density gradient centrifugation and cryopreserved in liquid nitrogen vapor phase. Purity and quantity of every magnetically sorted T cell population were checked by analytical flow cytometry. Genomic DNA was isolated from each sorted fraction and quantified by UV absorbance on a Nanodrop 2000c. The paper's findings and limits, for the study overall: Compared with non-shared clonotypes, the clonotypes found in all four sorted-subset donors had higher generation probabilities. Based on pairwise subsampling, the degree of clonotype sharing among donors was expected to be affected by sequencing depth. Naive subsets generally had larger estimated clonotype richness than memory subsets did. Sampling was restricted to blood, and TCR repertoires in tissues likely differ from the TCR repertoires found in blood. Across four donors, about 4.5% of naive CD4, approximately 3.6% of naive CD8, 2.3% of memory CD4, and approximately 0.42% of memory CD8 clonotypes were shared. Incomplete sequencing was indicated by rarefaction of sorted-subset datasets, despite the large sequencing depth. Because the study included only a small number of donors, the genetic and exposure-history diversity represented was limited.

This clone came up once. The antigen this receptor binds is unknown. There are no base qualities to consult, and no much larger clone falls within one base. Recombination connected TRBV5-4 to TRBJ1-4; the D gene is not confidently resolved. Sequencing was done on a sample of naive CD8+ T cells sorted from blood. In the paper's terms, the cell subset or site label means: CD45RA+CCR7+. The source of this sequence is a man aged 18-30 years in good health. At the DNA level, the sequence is TGTGCCAGCAGCTTGATCGGCGAAAAACTGTTTTTT. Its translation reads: CASSLIGEKLFF.